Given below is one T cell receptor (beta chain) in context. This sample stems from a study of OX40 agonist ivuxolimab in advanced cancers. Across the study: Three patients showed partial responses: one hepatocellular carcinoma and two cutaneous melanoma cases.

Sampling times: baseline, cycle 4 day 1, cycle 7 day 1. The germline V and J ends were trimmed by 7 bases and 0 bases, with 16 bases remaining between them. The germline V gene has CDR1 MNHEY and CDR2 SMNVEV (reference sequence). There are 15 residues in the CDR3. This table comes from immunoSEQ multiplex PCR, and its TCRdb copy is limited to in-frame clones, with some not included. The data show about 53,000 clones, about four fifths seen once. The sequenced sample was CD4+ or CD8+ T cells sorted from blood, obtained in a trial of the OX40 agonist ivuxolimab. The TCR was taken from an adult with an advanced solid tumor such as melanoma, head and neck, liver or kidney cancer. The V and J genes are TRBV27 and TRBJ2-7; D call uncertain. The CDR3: CASTPGQFSSYEQYF. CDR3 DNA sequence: TGTGCCAGCACCCCGGGCCAGTTCAGCTCCTACGAGCAGTACTTC.